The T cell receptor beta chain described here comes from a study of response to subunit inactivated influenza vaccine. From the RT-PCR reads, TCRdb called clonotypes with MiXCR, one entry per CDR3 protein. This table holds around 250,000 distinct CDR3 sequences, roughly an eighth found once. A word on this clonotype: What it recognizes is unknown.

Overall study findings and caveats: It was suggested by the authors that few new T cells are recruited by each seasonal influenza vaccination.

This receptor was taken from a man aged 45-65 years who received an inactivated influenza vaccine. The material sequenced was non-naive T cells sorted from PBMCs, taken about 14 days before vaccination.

CDR3 in amino acids: CASSLSKDGGEQYF. The CDR3 region has the DNA TGTGCCAGCAGTTTATCTAAAGACGGCGGCGAGCAGTACTTC. The chain combines TRBV27 with TRBJ2-7; no clear D. Germline lookup yields CDR1 MNHEY and CDR2 SMNVEV (reference sequence). V dropped 0 bases and J dropped 6 bases, with 12 bases sitting between them. This CDR3 has 14 residues.